Sequencing of this T cell receptor (beta chain) was carried out in a study of brain T cells in children with intractable seizures. Study-level points and caveats: Pre-surgery blood may have been undersampled, hiding some clones.

Stated time point: blood from clinic visit 5 months post-surgery; TSC patient then seizure free. Sequencing was limited to surgery cases with top T cell transcript signatures in brain tissue. This CDR3 region has 12 residues. V was trimmed by 4 bases and J by 7 bases, leaving 10 bases between them. Germline V gene sequence: CDR1 SGHNT, CDR2 YENEEA. Notes on this clone: Antigen unknown.

TCRdb keeps only in-frame clones here, not all; method: immunoSEQ multiplex PCR. The table shows about 340,000 clones, with about 94% occurring only once. The genes are TRBV11-3 and TRBJ1-1; no clear D gene. The receptor's source is a boy in the first two years of life with tuberous sclerosis and intractable seizures. Sequenced here: peripheral blood, sampled 5 to 6 months after surgery. Here the CDR3 DNA reads TGTGCCAGCAGCTCAGTCGACCTTGAAGCTTTCTTT. This translates into CASSSVDLEAFF.